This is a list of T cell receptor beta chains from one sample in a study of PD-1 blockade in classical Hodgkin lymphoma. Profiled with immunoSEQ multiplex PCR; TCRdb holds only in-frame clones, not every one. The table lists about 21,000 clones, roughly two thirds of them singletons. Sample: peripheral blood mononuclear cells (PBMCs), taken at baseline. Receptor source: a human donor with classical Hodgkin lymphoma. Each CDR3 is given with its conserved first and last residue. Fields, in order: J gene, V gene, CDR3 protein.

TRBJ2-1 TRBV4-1 CASSQAGQSSYNEQFF
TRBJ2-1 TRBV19 CASSIVGPSGGADEQFF
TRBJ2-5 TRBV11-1 CASNDPRTTTQETQYF
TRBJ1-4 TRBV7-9 CASSLGLAGGGEKLFF
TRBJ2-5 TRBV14 CASARWKETQYF
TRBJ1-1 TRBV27 CATKSRDGSTEAFF
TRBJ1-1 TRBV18 CASSPGGIVTEAFF
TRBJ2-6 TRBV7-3 CASSRDPPAGANVLTF
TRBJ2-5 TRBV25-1 CASSDPWSKKYF
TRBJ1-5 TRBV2 CASNRDSLGGNQPQHF